This TCR beta chain was identified in a study of OX40 agonist ivuxolimab in advanced cancers. As for the study in general: Patients took ivuxolimab, an agonistic anti-OX40 (CD134) antibody.

Sequencing was performed with immunoSEQ multiplex PCR; in TCRdb, only in-frame clones are kept and a portion is missing. The profile covers 70,000 to 85,000 clones, with 65% to 90% appearing a single time and 1.5% to 2% taken by the ten largest. The CDR3 totals 14 residues. Germline values: CDR1 MDHEN, CDR2 SYDVKM. Unmatched junction bases numbered 10, after V lost 8 bases and J lost 8 bases. J is TRBJ1-4 and V is TRBV28, with 8 bases lining up with TRBD1. The clonotype originates from an adult with an advanced solid tumor such as melanoma, head and neck, liver or kidney cancer. Sequencing was performed on CD4+ or CD8+ T cells sorted from blood, taken in a trial of the OX40 agonist ivuxolimab. The CDR3 coding sequence is TGTGCCAGCCATACTGACAGGGGAAGCGAAAAACTGTTTTTT. It translates to CASHTDRGSEKLFF.